Presented here are 26 T cell receptor beta chains from one specimen sequenced in a study of blood T cell repertoires in COVID-19. Sequencing used immunoSEQ multiplex PCR; TCRdb keeps in-frame clones, though not all of them. The sample carries roughly 45,000 clones, roughly 90% recorded once. The sequenced material came from peripheral blood. The receptor set was obtained from a man between 60 and 75 years old with active COVID-19.

The DNA for the CDR3 is TGCGCCAGCAGCCCCCAGGGAACTAATGAAAAACTGTTTTTT. This sequence encodes CASSPQGTNEKLFF. V is TRBV5-1 and J is TRBJ1-4; TRBD1 is a possible D gene (5 bases). The germline CDR1 and CDR2 sequences are SGHRS and YFSETQ. The length of the CDR3 is 14 residues. Trimming took off 4 bases at V and 1 base at J, with 8 bases between the two ends.

The chain couples TRBV6-5 to TRBJ2-3; 11 bases match TRBD1. This CDR3 spans 15 amino acids. Unmatched junction bases numbered 7, after V lost 7 bases and J lost 4 bases. Germline V gene data show CDR1 as MNHEY and CDR2 as SVGAGI. CDR3 loop: CASTRGQGGADTQYF. CDR3 DNA: TGTGCCAGCACCCGGGGACAGGGGGGCGCAGATACGCAGTATTTT.

V is TRBV11-2 and J is TRBJ2-7; perhaps TRBD2 as D (6 bases). Germline lookup yields CDR1 SGHAT and CDR2 FQNNGV. Trimming pared 7 bases from V and 0 bases from J, leaving 13 bases between. The CDR3 length is 14 residues. The CDR3 sequence: CASTDRAGSYEQYF. In DNA, the CDR3 is TGTGCCAGCACCGACCGAGCGGGCTCCTACGAGCAGTACTTC.

This chain links TRBV18 with TRBJ1-6; the match to TRBD1 covers 7 bases. Germline V CDR1 and CDR2: KGHSH, LQKENI. The CDR3 has 18 residues. V lost 4 bases to trimming and J lost 0 bases; unmatched junction nucleotides: 9. The CDR3 spells CASSRTGATSSYNSPLHF. The DNA for the CDR3 is TGTGCCAGCTCACGAACAGGGGCTACCAGCTCCTATAATTCACCCCTCCACTTT.

CDR3 protein: CASTAVQTGLSYNSPLHF. CDR3 nucleotides: TGTGCCAGCACCGCCGTTCAAACAGGGTTGTCCTATAATTCACCCCTCCACTTT. V usage is TRBV7-9 and J usage is TRBJ1-6, with a possible D match to TRBD1 (6 bases). V was pared by 7 bases and J by 1 base, with 20 bases between. The CDR3 is 18 amino acids. The V gene's germline CDR1 is SEHNR and CDR2 FQNEAQ (reference sequence).

The rearrangement joins TRBV28 to TRBJ2-5; maybe TRBD2 (6 bases). Germline V gives CDR1 MDHEN, CDR2 SYDVKM. The CDR3 consists of 16 residues. Trimming took 4 bases from V and 2 from J, leaving 17 bases between them. In DNA, the CDR3 is TGTGCCAGCAGTTCCGCCCAAGGCCTAGCGCAAGAGACCCAGTACTTC. Translated: CASSSAQGLAQETQYF.

This clone appeared a few times. This chain's CDR3 is CASSLDWTGHSEVGYTF. The CDR3 DNA follows: TGTGCCAGCTCCCTAGACTGGACAGGCCATTCCGAGGTGGGCTACACCTTC. The chain is built from TRBV18 and TRBJ1-2; TRBD1 matches at 7 bases. The CDR3 has 17 amino acids. Losses at the gene ends were 6 bases for V and 8 bases for J; bases not matched to a gene: 21. The germline V gene encodes CDR1 KGHSH and CDR2 LQKENI.

V is TRBV6-1 and J is TRBJ2-7; tentative D call: TRBD1 (8 bases). The CDR3 totals 16 residues. Germline assignment: CDR1 MNHNS and CDR2 SASEGT. Trimming removed 0 bases at V and 2 bases at J, with 14 bases between. CDR3 in amino acids: CASSEAGGTGTYEQYF. CDR3 in DNA: TGTGCCAGCAGTGAAGCGGGGGGGACAGGAACCTACGAGCAGTACTTC.

This clone was counted a few times. This sequence joins TRBV7-9 and TRBJ2-1, with 9 bases lining up with TRBD1. The CDR3 runs to 15 residues. The germline V gene has CDR1 SEHNR and CDR2 FQNEAQ (reference sequence). V trimming: 4 bases; J trimming: 5 bases; junction bases outside the gene matches: 6. The CDR3 protein is CASSWGQGEDNEQFF. In nucleotides, the CDR3 is TGTGCCAGCAGCTGGGGACAGGGAGAGGACAATGAGCAGTTCTTC.

The chain uses TRBV10-3 and TRBJ2-7, with 9 bases that match TRBD2. There are 16 residues in the CDR3. The germline gives CDR1 ENHRY, CDR2 SYGVKD. Trimming cost V 7 bases and J 0 bases; bases outside gene matches: 10. The CDR3 DNA is TGTGCCATCAAAAATAGCGGGAGTTCCAGCTCCTACGAGCAGTACTTC. This translates into CAIKNSGSSSSYEQYF.

The rearrangement links TRBV7-8 to TRBJ2-2; a possible D gene is TRBD1 (7 bases). With 5 bases removed from V and 0 bases from J, the gap between germline ends came to 16 bases. This CDR3 region has 17 residues. Germline loops: CDR1 SGHVS, CDR2 FQNEAQ. CDR3 loop: CASSVNRGGANTGELFF. The CDR3, as DNA: TGTGCCAGCAGCGTCAACAGGGGCGGGGCGAACACCGGGGAGCTGTTTTTT. The variable domain in full, completed from reference TRBV7-8 and TRBJ2-2, reads GAGVSQSPRYKVAKRGQDVALRCDPISGHVSLFWYQQALGQGPEFLTYFQNEAQLDKSGLPSDRFFAERPEGSVSTLKIQRTQQEDSAVYLCASSVNRGGANTGELFFGEGSRLTVL.

The chain combines TRBV6-6 with TRBJ2-7; 11 nucleotides line up with TRBD2. This CDR3 has 15 amino acids. The V gene's germline CDR1 is MNHNY and CDR2 SVGAGI (reference sequence). J was trimmed by 9 bases and V by 4 bases; bases with no gene match: 11. CDR3 protein: CASSSTTSGKYGQYF. As DNA, the CDR3 is TGTGCCAGCAGTTCGACGACTAGCGGGAAATATGGGCAGTACTTC.

The chain employs TRBV4-1 and TRBJ2-7; 7 bases line up with TRBD1. The CDR3 has 14 residues. Per the germline V gene, CDR1 is MGHRA and CDR2 is YSYEKL. V lost 2 bases to trimming and J lost 4 bases; unmatched junction nucleotides: 5. The CDR3 is CASSQPGQTYEQYF. CDR3 in DNA: TGCGCCAGCAGCCAACCGGGACAGACTTACGAGCAGTACTTC.

V is TRBV11-2 and J is TRBJ1-2, with D unresolved. This CDR3 has 14 residues. The germline CDR1 and CDR2 sequences are SGHAT and FQNNGV. The germline V and J ends were trimmed by 0 bases and 8 bases, with 13 bases remaining between them. CDR3 protein: CASSLDGAAVGYTF. CDR3 coding DNA: TGTGCCAGCAGCTTAGATGGAGCGGCGGTGGGCTACACCTTC.

CDR3 residues: CASSGGPAYNEQFF. The CDR3 region has the DNA TGTGCCAGCAGCGGAGGGCCGGCCTACAATGAGCAGTTCTTC. V is TRBV27 and J is TRBJ2-1, with D perhaps matching TRBD2 (6 bases). CDR1 and CDR2 from the germline V gene are MNHEY and SMNVEV (reference sequence). Deletions cut 6 bases from V and 2 bases from J, with 11 bases between. The CDR3 has 14 amino acids.

Within the sample, this clone is medium-sized. The genes are TRBV5-8 and TRBJ1-5; D unresolved. This CDR3 comprises 12 residues. Germline lookup yields CDR1 SGHTS and CDR2 YDEGEE. V lost 2 bases and J lost 7, with 7 bases in between. The CDR3 protein is CASSFGEQPQHF. DNA for the CDR3: TGTGCCAGCAGCTTTGGGGAGCAGCCCCAGCATTTT.

This sequence joins TRBV2 and TRBJ1-3; tentative D call: TRBD1 (5 bases). Germline V gene data show CDR1 as SNHLY and CDR2 as FYNNEI. With 4 bases removed from V and 4 bases from J, the gap between germline ends came to 11 bases. This CDR3 has 14 amino acids. CDR3 DNA sequence: TGTGCCAGCAGTGGTCAGGGAGGGGGAAACACCATATATTTT. This sequence encodes CASSGQGGGNTIYF.

This clone was observed once. The chain employs TRBV12-5 and TRBJ2-3; TRBD2 agrees at 10 bases. The CDR3 totals 16 residues. CDR1 is LGHNT, CDR2 FRNRAP, per germline. J gave up 5 bases and V 3 bases, and 8 bases lay outside the gene matches. The CDR3 DNA follows: TGTGCTAGTGGTTTCTTCGGGACTAGCGAGGTAGATACGCAGTATTTT. It codes for CASGFFGTSEVDTQYF.

The V call is TRBV19, the J call TRBJ1-6, with 8 bases fitting TRBD1. The CDR3 has 13 residues. Germline trimming cut 8 bases from V and 9 bases from J; bases unmatched to any gene: 6. Germline CDR1 LNHDA, CDR2 SQIVND (reference sequence). CDR3 residues: CASATGVPSPLHF. In DNA form, the CDR3 reads TGTGCCAGTGCGACAGGGGTGCCTTCACCCCTCCACTTT. The full variable domain, in which reference TRBV19 and TRBJ1-6 provide the parts outside the CDR3, is DGGITQSPKYLFRKEGQNVTLSCEQNLNHDAMYWYRQDPGQGLRLIYYSQIVNDFQKGDIAEGYSVSREKKESFPLTVTSAQKNPTAFYLCASATGVPSPLHFGNGTRLTVT.

This chain links TRBV4-1 with TRBJ2-7; 8 nucleotides agree with TRBD1. The V segment lost 0 bases and the J segment 5 bases; nucleotides outside the gene matches: 9. The CDR3 contains 16 residues. Germline lookup yields CDR1 MGHRA and CDR2 YSYEKL. The CDR3 loop is CASSQDPGQAAHEQYF. CDR3 DNA sequence: TGCGCCAGCAGCCAAGATCCGGGACAGGCGGCCCACGAGCAGTACTTC.

This clone has at least ten counts. The chain uses TRBV7-3 and TRBJ2-7; tentative D call: TRBD2 (5 bases). The CDR3 totals 16 residues. The germline V and J ends were trimmed by 5 bases and 2 bases, with 19 bases remaining between them. Germline V CDR1 and CDR2: SGHTA, FQGTGA. DNA of the CDR3: TGTGCCAGCAGCCCTGATGGGCTAGCAGTAACCTACGAGCAGTACTTC. Residues: CASSPDGLAVTYEQYF.

The CDR3 DNA sequence: TGTGCCAGCAGTCTACAGGGGTCTAGTGAAAAACTGTTTTTT. As protein: CASSLQGSSEKLFF. The chain joins TRBV6-5 to TRBJ1-4; 7 bases align to TRBD1. The CDR3 extends over 14 amino acids. The J segment lost 7 bases and the V segment lost 5 bases, leaving 7 bases of the junction unmatched. Germline V CDR1 and CDR2: MNHEY, SVGAGI.

The chain links TRBV27 to TRBJ2-7; TRBD1 matches at 7 bases. V was pared by 0 bases and J by 2 bases, with 4 bases of the junction left unmatched. Germline CDR1 is MNHEY and CDR2 is SMNVEV (reference sequence). The CDR3 contains 15 residues. As DNA, the CDR3 is TGTGCCAGCAGTTTATCGTGGACAGGTACCTACGAGCAGTACTTC. It yields the protein CASSLSWTGTYEQYF.

The chain links TRBV2 to TRBJ2-3; D gene uncertain. CDR1 and CDR2 from the germline V gene are SNHLY and FYNNEI. CDR3 length: 20 amino acids. V was trimmed by 7 bases and J by 0 bases, leaving 29 bases between them. The CDR3 is CASIGIFRLQPYSSTDTQYF. The CDR3 region has the DNA TGTGCCAGCATAGGTATTTTTAGACTGCAACCCTATTCTAGCACAGATACGCAGTATTTT.

V usage is TRBV11-1 and J usage is TRBJ2-1; D gene uncertain. Germline V gene lookup returns CDR1 SGHAT and CDR2 FQDESV (reference sequence). This CDR3 region has 16 residues. V lost 8 bases and J 0 bases, leaving 17 bases between the germline ends. CDR3 sequence: CASARGLSTSYNEQFF. The CDR3 bases are TGTGCCAGCGCACGAGGTTTATCGACCTCCTACAATGAGCAGTTCTTC. The variable domain in full, completed from reference TRBV11-1 and TRBJ2-1, reads EAEVAQSPRYKITEKSQAVAFWCDPISGHATLYWYRQILGQGPELLVQFQDESVVDDSQLPKDRFSAERLKGVDSTLKIQPAELGDSAMYLCASARGLSTSYNEQFFGPGTRLTVL.

This clone was seen more than once but under ten times. This rearrangement joins TRBV14 to TRBJ2-1; TRBD2 agrees at 13 bases. Germline CDR1 SGHDN, CDR2 FVKESK. J was trimmed by 9 bases and V by 4 bases; bases with no gene match: 9. This CDR3 is built from 16 residues. DNA of the CDR3: TGTGCCAGCAGCCGGACTAGCGGGAGTTATGTACCTGAGCAGTTCTTC. Protein: CASSRTSGSYVPEQFF.